A single sample is the source of the 10 T cell receptor beta chains below, sequenced in a study of T cell responses to AZD1222 COVID-19 vaccine. Assay: immunoSEQ multiplex PCR; the TCRdb copy retains only in-frame clones and omits some. The sample lists under 150,000 clones, approximately 88% occurring once. Sample: peripheral blood, taken on day 0 of AZD1222 vaccination. The receptor source for this set is an adult in good health.

The chain links TRBV15 to TRBJ1-5, with D unclear. CDR3 length equals 14 residues. Trimming took off 5 bases at V and 0 bases at J, with 8 bases between the two ends. Per the germline V gene, CDR1 is LNHNV and CDR2 is YYDKDF (reference sequence). CDR3 bases: TGTGCCACCAGCGTCCACGGTAGCAATCAGCCCCAGCATTTT. Encoded protein: CATSVHGSNQPQHF. Full variable domain (missing parts from reference TRBV15 and TRBJ1-5): DAMVIQNPRYQVTQFGKPVTLSCSQTLNHNVMYWYQQKSSQAPKLLFHYYDKDFNNEADTPDNFQSRRPNTSFCFLDIRSPGLGDTAMYLCATSVHGSNQPQHFGDGTRLSIL.

The V and J genes are TRBV5-5 and TRBJ1-4; no definite D call. Germline CDR1 reads SGHKS; CDR2 reads YYEKEE (reference sequence). Deletions cut 0 bases from V and 8 bases from J, with 11 bases between. This CDR3 has 14 amino acids. CDR3: CASSLGSVREKLFF. For the CDR3, the DNA is TGTGCCAGCAGCTTGGGCAGCGTCCGGGAAAAACTGTTTTTT.

This sequence joins TRBV4-2 and TRBJ1-4; possibly TRBD1 for D (5 bases). V lost 0 bases to trimming and J lost 3 bases, with 17 bases between them. CDR1 and CDR2 (germline): LGHNA, YNFKEQ. This CDR3 has 18 amino acids. The CDR3 loop reads CASSQDQGPRGANEKLFF. CDR3 nucleotide sequence: TGTGCCAGCAGCCAAGATCAAGGACCCCGAGGGGCTAATGAAAAACTGTTTTTT.

In DNA, the CDR3 is TGTGCCAGCAGTGAAGGCAGACTCTCCTCCTATAATTCACCCCTCCACTTT. This encodes CASSEGRLSSYNSPLHF. The gene calls are TRBV6-1 and TRBJ1-6; D is unclear. The CDR3 has 17 amino acids. With 1 base removed from V and 0 bases from J, the gap between germline ends came to 10 bases. Germline loops: CDR1 MNHNS, CDR2 SASEGT.

The rearrangement links TRBV7-3 to TRBJ1-1; a weak D match, TRBD1 (5 bases). CDR3 length: 15 residues. Germline CDR1 is SGHTA and CDR2 is FQGTGA. V lost 4 bases and J 3 bases, leaving 15 bases between the germline ends. For the CDR3, the DNA is TGTGCCAGCAGCTCGGACTCTTCGGGGGACACTGAAGCTTTCTTT. It codes for CASSSDSSGDTEAFF.

The rearrangement joins TRBV19 to TRBJ1-4; D may be TRBD1 (5 bases). The ends were cut back, 6 bases at V and 7 bases at J, with 21 bases in the middle. Germline values: CDR1 LNHDA, CDR2 SQIVND (reference sequence). This CDR3 spans 16 amino acids. CDR3 DNA: TGTGCCAGTAGACCCGATGAGAGACCAAGGGGTGAAAAACTGTTTTTT. Encoded protein: CASRPDERPRGEKLFF.

CDR3 protein: CASSPNPLLNTEAFF. CDR3 nucleotide sequence: TGTGCCAGCAGCCCAAACCCACTCCTGAACACTGAAGCTTTCTTT. V and J are TRBV9 and TRBJ1-1; no clear D. CDR3 length: 15 amino acids. The V and J ends lost 4 bases and 0 bases respectively, with 13 bases between them. Germline lookup yields CDR1 SGDLS and CDR2 YYNGEE. Together with reference TRBV9 and TRBJ1-1, the CDR3 gives the full variable domain: DSGVTQTPKHLITATGQRVTLRCSPRSGDLSVYWYQQSLDQGLQFLIQYYNGEERAKGNILERFSAQQFPDLHSELNLSSLELGDSALYFCASSPNPLLNTEAFFGQGTRLTVV.

The chain links TRBV5-4 to TRBJ2-3; 8 nucleotides agree with TRBD2. The CDR3 length is 19 residues. CDR1 is SGHNT, CDR2 YYREEE, per germline (reference sequence). V lost 4 bases to trimming and J lost 0 bases; unmatched junction nucleotides: 16. The CDR3 DNA sequence: TGTGCCAGCAGCCCCAAGACGGGCGGGGGGCCCATTAGCACAGATACGCAGTATTTT. This encodes CASSPKTGGGPISTDTQYF.

The rearrangement joins TRBV6-1 to TRBJ2-7; D is perhaps TRBD2 (6 bases). Trimming took off 2 bases at V and 3 bases at J, with 11 bases between the two ends. Germline V gene sequence: CDR1 MNHNS, CDR2 SASEGT. This CDR3 has 14 amino acids. The CDR3 is CASSEFGGDYEQYF. The DNA for the CDR3 is TGTGCCAGCAGTGAATTCGGGGGAGACTACGAGCAGTACTTC.

The V call is TRBV29-1, the J call TRBJ1-1; D is possibly TRBD1 (6 bases). The CDR3 spans 12 residues. The V end lost 7 bases, the J end lost 5 bases, and 14 bases lay between the germline ends. Per the germline V gene, CDR1 is SQVTM and CDR2 is ANQGSEA. DNA for the CDR3: TGCAGCGCCGGGGTGGGGGCAACTGAAGCTTTCTTT. This codes for CSAGVGATEAFF.